This entry describes one T cell receptor beta chain. Its target is not known. This entry comes from a study of regulatory T cells in long-lasting Graves disease. Through Arm-PCR of CDR3 regions and iRepertoire HTBI primers, TCR beta libraries were built. Via MiXCR, TCRdb re-called the multiplex PCR reads, giving one row per CDR3 protein. Of about 620,000 distinct CDR3 sequences listed, roughly 16% are singletons. This CDR3 has 12 residues. The germline V gene has CDR1 SGHRS and CDR2 YFSETQ. The V and J ends lost 4 bases and 11 bases respectively, with 15 bases between them. Study-level findings and limits: Favored gene segments in persistent disease were TRBV28, TRBJ1-2 and TRBJ2-5.

Time point specified: newly diagnosed GD, antithyroid drugs for less than 3 months. Scientists built the TCR library using RNA that was extracted from PBMCs. In addition, the sample was reused for a study of T cells in Graves' hyperthyroidism and ophthalmopathy.

This material consisted of peripheral blood mononuclear cells (PBMCs), taken at new diagnosis, from a patient treated with antithyroid drugs. The chain links TRBV5-1 to TRBJ1-1, with a possible D match to TRBD1 (5 bases). The sequence derives from a woman in her twenties or thirties with Graves disease. CDR3 sequence (DNA): TGCGCCAGCAGCGGGACGGGGGGTCAGGCTTTCTTT. It is translated as CASSGTGGQAFF. Complete variable domain (other parts from reference TRBV5-1 and TRBJ1-1): KAGVTQTPRYLIKTRGQQVTLSCSPISGHRSVSWYQQTPGQGLQFLFEYFSETQRNKGNFPGRFSGRQFSNSRSEMNVSTLELGDSALYLCASSGTGGQAFFGQGTRLTVV.